The next 4 T cell receptor beta chains were all read from a single sample in a study of beta chain features in type 1 diabetes. Study-wide findings and caveats: A moderate, significant TCRB CDR3 shortening appeared in type 1 diabetes across four CD4+ subsets.

As every portion of the isolated RNA was reverse transcribed, the sequencing read expressed TCRB transcripts. The assay was immunoSEQ multiplex PCR, and TCRdb's table has in-frame clones only and misses some. The sample holds a few hundred thousand clones, approximately 15% seen once. These receptors lack a known antigen. Sequencing used naive CD4+ T cells from blood. All receptors come from a man aged 25-40 years with type 1 diabetes.

There are a few counts of this clone. This rearrangement joins TRBV5-1 to TRBJ2-1; 8 bases fit TRBD2. The V and J ends lost 0 bases and 8 bases, in that order; junction bases with no gene match: 7. Germline loops: CDR1 SGHRS, CDR2 YFSETQ. CDR3 length: 15 residues. The CDR3 DNA sequence: TGCGCCAGCAGCTTGGATGCAGCGGGAGCCCATGAGCAGTTCTTC. As protein: CASSLDAAGAHEQFF.

V usage is TRBV14 and J usage is TRBJ2-2; 8 nucleotides agree with TRBD2. This CDR3 is built from 17 residues. The V gene's germline CDR1 is SGHDN and CDR2 FVKESK. V shed 2 bases, J shed 3 bases, and the junction held 8 bases outside the gene matches. The CDR3 DNA is TGTGCCAGCAGCCAATATTTCCGACTAGCGCACACCGGGGAGCTGTTTTTT. It specifies CASSQYFRLAHTGELFF.

The chain recombines TRBV19 with TRBJ2-6; a weak D match, TRBD1 (5 bases). Per germline, CDR1 LNHDA and CDR2 SQIVND (reference sequence). There are 15 residues in the CDR3. V was shortened by 6 bases and J by 0 bases, with 9 bases between the two germline ends. DNA of the CDR3: TGTGCCAGTAGGAGTGGGGCCTCTGGGGCCAACGTCCTGACTTTC. Translation gives CASRSGASGANVLTF.

There are a few counts of this clone. The chain links TRBV5-1 to TRBJ2-3; perhaps TRBD2 as D (5 bases). The CDR3 sequence is 16 residues long. Germline lookup yields CDR1 SGHRS and CDR2 YFSETQ. V was clipped by 4 bases and J by 7 bases, with 22 bases between them. CDR3 region: CASSVPRRVDANTQYF. CDR3 coding DNA: TGCGCCAGCAGCGTTCCCCGGCGGGTTGATGCGAATACGCAGTATTTT.